These 5 T cell receptor beta chains originate from one sample sequenced in a study of blood T cells in healthy people across ages. A J-beta primer mix and a sample-barcoded 5' primer were used in a second PCR of about 6 to 12 cycles. TCRdb analysed the 5' RACE reads with MiXCR anew, one entry per CDR3 protein. This table holds fewer than 2,000,000 distinct CDR3 sequences, roughly 32% found once. The sequencing input was blood. The receptor set was obtained from a woman in her twenties or thirties in good health.

With regard to this clonotype: This may be a read error: a much more frequent sequence differs by one nucleotide. This chain joins TRBV20-1 and TRBJ2-5; tentative D call: TRBD2 (6 bases). The length of the CDR3 is 14 residues. CDR1 is DFQATT and CDR2 is SNEGSKA in the germline V gene (reference sequence). Trimming took off 0 bases at V and 0 bases at J, with 8 bases between the two ends. The CDR3 DNA reads as TGCAGTGCTAGAGATAGCGGAGACCAAGAGACCCAGTACTTC. Its protein product is CSARDSGDQETQYF.

This rearrangement joins TRBV30 to TRBJ1-1; D is unresolved. Germline V gene lookup returns CDR1 GTSNPN and CDR2 SVGIG (reference sequence). V was trimmed by 4 bases and J by 11 bases, leaving 14 bases between them. The CDR3 extends over 11 amino acids. CDR3 residues: CAWNYNADAFF. The CDR3 DNA reads as TGTGCCTGGAACTACAACGCAGACGCTTTCTTT. Combining the CDR3 with reference TRBV30 and TRBJ1-1 gives the whole variable domain SQTIHQWPATLVQPVGSPLSLECTVEGTSNPNLYWYRQAAGRGLQLLFYSVGIGQISSEVPQNLSASRPQDRQFILSSKKLLLSDSGFYLCAWNYNADAFFGQGTRLTVV.

In nucleotides, the CDR3 is TGTGCCAGCAGACCCCCTTCGGGGGGGGATGGGTATGGCTACACCTTC. Protein sequence: CASRPPSGGDGYGYTF. This chain links TRBV6-5 with TRBJ1-2; tentatively, D is TRBD1 (5 bases). The germline CDR1 and CDR2 sequences are MNHEY and SVGAGI. Trimming removed 6 bases from V and 5 bases from J, with 22 bases in between. The CDR3 spans 16 residues.

The CDR3 coding sequence is TGTGCCTGGAGCCCTACTACTAACTATGGCTACACCTTC. Protein product: CAWSPTTNYGYTF. This chain joins TRBV30 and TRBJ1-2; D call uncertain. The V gene's germline CDR1 is GTSNPN and CDR2 SVGIG (reference sequence). With 3 bases removed from V and 0 bases from J, the gap between germline ends came to 8 bases. CDR3 length: 13 amino acids.

This clonotype was counted only a few times. The CDR3 sequence is CASGLSSGTYNEQFF. The CDR3 region has the DNA TGTGCTAGTGGCCTGAGTAGCGGAACTTACAATGAGCAGTTCTTC. The V call is TRBV12-5, the J call TRBJ2-1; a weak D match, TRBD2 (6 bases). The germline CDR1 and CDR2 sequences are LGHNT and FRNRAP. Trimming removed 6 bases from V and 4 bases from J, with 16 bases in between. CDR3 length: 15 residues.